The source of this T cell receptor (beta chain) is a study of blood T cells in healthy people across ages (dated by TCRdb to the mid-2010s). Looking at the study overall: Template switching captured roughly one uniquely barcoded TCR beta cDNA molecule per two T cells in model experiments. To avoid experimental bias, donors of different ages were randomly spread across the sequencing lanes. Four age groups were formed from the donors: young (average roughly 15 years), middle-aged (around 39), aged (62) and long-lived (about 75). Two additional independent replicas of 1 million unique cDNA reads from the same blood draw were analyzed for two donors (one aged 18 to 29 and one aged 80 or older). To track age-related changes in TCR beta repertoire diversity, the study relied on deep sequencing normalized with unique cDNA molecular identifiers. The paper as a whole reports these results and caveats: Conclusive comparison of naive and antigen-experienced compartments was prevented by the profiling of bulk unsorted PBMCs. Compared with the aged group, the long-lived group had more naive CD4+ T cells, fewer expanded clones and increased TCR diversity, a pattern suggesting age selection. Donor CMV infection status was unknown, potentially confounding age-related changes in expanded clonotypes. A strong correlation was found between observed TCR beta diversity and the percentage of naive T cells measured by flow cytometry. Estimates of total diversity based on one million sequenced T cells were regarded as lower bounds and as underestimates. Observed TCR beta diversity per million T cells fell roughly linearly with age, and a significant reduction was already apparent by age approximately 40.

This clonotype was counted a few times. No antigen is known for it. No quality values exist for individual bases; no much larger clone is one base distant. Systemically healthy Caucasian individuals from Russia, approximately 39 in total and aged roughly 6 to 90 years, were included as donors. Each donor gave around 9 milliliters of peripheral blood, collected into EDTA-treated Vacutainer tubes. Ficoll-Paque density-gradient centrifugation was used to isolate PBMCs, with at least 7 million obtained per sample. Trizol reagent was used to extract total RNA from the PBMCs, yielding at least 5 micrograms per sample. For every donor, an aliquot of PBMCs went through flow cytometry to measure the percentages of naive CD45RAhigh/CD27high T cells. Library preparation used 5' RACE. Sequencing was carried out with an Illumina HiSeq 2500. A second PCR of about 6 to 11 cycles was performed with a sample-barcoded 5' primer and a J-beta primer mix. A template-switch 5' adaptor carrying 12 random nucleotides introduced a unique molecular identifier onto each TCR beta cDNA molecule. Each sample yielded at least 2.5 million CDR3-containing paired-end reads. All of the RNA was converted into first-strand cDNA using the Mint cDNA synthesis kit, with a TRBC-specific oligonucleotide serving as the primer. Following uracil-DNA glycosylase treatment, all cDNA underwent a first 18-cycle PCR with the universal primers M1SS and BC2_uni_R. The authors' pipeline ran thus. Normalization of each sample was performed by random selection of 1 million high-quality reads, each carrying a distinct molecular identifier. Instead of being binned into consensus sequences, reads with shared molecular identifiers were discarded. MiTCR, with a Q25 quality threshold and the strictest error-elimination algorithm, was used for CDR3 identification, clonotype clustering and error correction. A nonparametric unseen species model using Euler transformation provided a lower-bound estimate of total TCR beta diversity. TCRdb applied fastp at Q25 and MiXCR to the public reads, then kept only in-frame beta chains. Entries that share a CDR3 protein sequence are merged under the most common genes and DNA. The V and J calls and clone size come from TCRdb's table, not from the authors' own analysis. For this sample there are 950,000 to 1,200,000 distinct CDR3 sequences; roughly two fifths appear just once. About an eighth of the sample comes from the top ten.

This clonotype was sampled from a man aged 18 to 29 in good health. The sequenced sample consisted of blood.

In nucleotides, the sequence is TGTGCCACCAGTGATCACACGACTCACAATGAGCAGTTCTTC. Its product reads: CATSDHTTHNEQFF. The rearrangement joined TRBV24-1 to TRBJ2-1, with no confidently assigned D gene. The germline V gene supplies CDR1 KGHDR and CDR2 SFDVKD. The CDR3, from cysteine to phenylalanine, totals 14 residues. The sequence is cut down to CDR3 DNA, 42 bases in frame from base 1. The junction shows trimming of 3 bases on V and 5 bases on J, plus 10 bases between the germline ends.